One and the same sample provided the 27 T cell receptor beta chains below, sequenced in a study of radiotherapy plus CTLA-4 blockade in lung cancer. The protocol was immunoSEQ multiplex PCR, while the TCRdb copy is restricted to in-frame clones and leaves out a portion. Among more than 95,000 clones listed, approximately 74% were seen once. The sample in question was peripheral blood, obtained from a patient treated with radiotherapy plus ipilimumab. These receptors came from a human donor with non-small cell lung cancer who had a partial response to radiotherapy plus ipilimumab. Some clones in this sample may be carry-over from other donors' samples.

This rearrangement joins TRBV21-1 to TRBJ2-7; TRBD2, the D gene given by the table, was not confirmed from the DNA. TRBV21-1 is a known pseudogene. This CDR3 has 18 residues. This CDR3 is CASSLGTPSPSGIYEQYF. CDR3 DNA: TGTGCCAGCAGCCTAGGGACCCCTTCGCCTAGCGGGATCTACGAGCAGTACTTC.

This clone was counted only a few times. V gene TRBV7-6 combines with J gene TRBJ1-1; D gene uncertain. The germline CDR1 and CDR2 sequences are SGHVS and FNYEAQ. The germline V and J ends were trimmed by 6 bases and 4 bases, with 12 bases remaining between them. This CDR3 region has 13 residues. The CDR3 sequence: CASSPGDGTEAFF. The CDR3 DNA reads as TGTGCCAGCAGTCCCGGGGATGGCACTGAAGCTTTCTTT.

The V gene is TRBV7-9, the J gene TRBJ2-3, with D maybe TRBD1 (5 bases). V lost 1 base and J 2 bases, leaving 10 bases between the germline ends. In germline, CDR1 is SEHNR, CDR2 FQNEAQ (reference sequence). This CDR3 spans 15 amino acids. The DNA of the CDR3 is TGTGCCAGCAGCTTAGTGAGACAGTTCACAGATACGCAGTATTTT. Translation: CASSLVRQFTDTQYF.

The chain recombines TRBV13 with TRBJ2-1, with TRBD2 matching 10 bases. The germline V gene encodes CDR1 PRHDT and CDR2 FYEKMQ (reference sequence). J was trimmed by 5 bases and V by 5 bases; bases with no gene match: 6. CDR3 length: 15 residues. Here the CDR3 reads CASSQPSGGDNEQFF. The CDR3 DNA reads TGTGCCAGCAGCCAACCTAGCGGGGGAGACAATGAGCAGTTCTTC. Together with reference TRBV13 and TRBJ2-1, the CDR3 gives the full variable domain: AAGVIQSPRHLIKEKRETATLKCYPIPRHDTVYWYQQGPGQDPQFLISFYEKMQSDKGSIPDRFSAQQFSDYHSELNMSSLELGDSALYFCASSQPSGGDNEQFFGPGTRLTVL.

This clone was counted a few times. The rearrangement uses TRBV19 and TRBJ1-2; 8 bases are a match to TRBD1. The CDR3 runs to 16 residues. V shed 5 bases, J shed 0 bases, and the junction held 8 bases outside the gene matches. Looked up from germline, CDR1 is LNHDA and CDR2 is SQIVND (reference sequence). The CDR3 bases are TGTGCCAGTAGTCCGGACAGGGCTCGGACTAACTATGGCTACACCTTC. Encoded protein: CASSPDRARTNYGYTF.

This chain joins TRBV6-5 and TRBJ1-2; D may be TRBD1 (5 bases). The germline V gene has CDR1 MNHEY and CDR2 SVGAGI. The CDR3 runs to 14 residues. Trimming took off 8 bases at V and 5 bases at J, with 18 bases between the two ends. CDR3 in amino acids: CASLALFRGYGYTF. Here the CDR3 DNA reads TGTGCCAGCCTCGCCCTCTTTAGGGGTTATGGCTACACCTTC.

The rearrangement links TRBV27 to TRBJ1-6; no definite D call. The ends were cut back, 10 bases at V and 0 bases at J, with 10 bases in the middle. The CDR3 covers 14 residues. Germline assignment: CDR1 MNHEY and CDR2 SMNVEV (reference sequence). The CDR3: CATRPGSYNSPLHF. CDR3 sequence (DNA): TGTGCCACCAGGCCGGGCTCCTATAATTCACCCCTCCACTTT.

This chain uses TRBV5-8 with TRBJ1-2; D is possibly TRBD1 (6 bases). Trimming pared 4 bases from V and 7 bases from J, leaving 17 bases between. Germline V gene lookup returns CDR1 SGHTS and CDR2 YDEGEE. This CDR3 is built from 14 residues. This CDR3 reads CASSRGQYRLGYTF. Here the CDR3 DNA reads TGTGCCAGCAGCAGAGGACAGTACCGCCTTGGCTACACCTTC.

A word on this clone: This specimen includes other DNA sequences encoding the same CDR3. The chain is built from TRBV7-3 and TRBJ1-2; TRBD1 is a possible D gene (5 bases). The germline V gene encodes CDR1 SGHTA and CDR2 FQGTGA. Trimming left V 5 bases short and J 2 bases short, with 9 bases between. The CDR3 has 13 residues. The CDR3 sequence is CASSLQGNYGYTF. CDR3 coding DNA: TGTGCCAGCAGCCTTCAGGGAAACTATGGCTACACCTTC.

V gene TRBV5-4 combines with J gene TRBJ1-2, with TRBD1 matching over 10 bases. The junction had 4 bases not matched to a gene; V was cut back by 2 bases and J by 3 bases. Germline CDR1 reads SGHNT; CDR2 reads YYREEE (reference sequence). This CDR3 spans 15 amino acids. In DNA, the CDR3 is TGTGCCAGCAGCTTAAAGGGACAGGGGTACTATGGCTACACCTTC. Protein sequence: CASSLKGQGYYGYTF.

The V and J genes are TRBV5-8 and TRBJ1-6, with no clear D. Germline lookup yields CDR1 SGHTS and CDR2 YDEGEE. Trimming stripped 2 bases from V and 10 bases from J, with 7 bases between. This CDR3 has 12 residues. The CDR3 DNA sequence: TGTGCCAGCAGCTTCAGGCAGTCACCCCTCCACTTT. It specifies CASSFRQSPLHF.

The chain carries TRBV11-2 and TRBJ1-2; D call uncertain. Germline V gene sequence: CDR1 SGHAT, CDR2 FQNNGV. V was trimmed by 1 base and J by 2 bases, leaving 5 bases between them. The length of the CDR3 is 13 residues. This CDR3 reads CASSLATNYGYTF. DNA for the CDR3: TGTGCCAGCAGCTTAGCTACGAACTATGGCTACACCTTC.

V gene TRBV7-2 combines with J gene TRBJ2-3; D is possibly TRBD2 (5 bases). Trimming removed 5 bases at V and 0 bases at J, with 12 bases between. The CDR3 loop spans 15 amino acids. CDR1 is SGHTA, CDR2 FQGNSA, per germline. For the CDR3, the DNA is TGTGCCAGCAGCCTAAGGCTAGCTAGCACAGATACGCAGTATTTT. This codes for CASSLRLASTDTQYF.

The CDR3 is CASSLATSGGLEYF. For the CDR3, the DNA is TGTGCCAGCAGCTTGGCGACTAGCGGGGGGTTAGAGTACTTC. V gene TRBV5-4 combines with J gene TRBJ2-7; the match to TRBD2 covers 13 bases. The CDR3 runs to 14 residues. J gave up 11 bases and V 0 bases, and 5 bases lay outside the gene matches. Germline CDR1 and CDR2: SGHNT and YYREEE (reference sequence). Drawing the rest from reference TRBV5-4 and TRBJ2-7, the complete variable domain is ETGVTQSPTHLIKTRGQQVTLRCSSQSGHNTVSWYQQALGQGPQFIFQYYREEENGRGNFPPRFSGLQFPNYSSELNVNALELDDSALYLCASSLATSGGLEYFGPGTRLTVT.

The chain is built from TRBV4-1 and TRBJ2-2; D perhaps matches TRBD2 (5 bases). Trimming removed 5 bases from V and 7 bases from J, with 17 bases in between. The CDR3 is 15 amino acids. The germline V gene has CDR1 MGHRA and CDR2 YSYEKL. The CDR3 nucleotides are TGCGCCAGCAGCTCCCACGGCTCGGCGGGCGGGGAGCTGTTTTTT. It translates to CASSSHGSAGGELFF.

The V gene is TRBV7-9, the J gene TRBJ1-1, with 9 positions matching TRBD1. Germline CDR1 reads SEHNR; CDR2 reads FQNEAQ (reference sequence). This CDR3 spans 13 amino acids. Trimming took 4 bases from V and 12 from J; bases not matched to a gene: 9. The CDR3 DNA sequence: TGTGCCAGCAGCTCCCCGGGACAGGGTTCTACTTTCTTT. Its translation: CASSSPGQGSTFF.

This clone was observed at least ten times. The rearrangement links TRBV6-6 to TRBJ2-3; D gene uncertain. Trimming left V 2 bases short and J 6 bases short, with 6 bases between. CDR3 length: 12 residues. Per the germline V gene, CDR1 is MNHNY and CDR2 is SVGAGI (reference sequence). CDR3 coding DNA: TGTGCCAGCAGTTACGGGCCGGATACGCAGTATTTT. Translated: CASSYGPDTQYF.

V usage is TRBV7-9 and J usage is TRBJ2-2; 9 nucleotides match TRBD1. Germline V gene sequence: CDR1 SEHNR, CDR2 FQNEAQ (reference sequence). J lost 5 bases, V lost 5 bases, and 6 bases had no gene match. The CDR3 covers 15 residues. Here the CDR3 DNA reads TGTGCCAGCAGCCGACGGACAGGGGCAACCGGGGAGCTGTTTTTT. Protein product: CASSRRTGATGELFF. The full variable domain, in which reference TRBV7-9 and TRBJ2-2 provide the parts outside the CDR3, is DTGVSQNPRHKITKRGQNVTFRCDPISEHNRLYWYRQTLGQGPEFLTYFQNEAQLEKSRLLSDRFSAERPKGSFSTLEIQRTEQGDSAMYLCASSRRTGATGELFFGEGSRLTVL.

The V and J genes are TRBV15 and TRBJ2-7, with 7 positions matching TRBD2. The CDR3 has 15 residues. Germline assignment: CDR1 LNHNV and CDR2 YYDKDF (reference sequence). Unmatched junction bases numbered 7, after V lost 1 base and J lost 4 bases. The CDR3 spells CATSRVARGGYEQYF. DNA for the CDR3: TGTGCCACCAGCAGAGTGGCCCGGGGAGGGTACGAGCAGTACTTC. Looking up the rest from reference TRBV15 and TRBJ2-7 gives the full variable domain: DAMVIQNPRYQVTQFGKPVTLSCSQTLNHNVMYWYQQKSSQAPKLLFHYYDKDFNNEADTPDNFQSRRPNTSFCFLDIRSPGLGDTAMYLCATSRVARGGYEQYFGPGTRLTVT.

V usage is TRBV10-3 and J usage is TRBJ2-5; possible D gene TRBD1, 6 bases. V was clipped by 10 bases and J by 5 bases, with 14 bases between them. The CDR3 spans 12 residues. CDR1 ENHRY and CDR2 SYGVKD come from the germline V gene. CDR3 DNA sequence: TGTGCCACCTCCTGGGGGCTGGAGACCCAGTACTTC. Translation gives CATSWGLETQYF.

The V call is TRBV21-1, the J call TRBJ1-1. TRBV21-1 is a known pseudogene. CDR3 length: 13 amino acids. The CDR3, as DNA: TGTGCCCACTCGGGAGGACTGAACACTGAAGCTTTCTTT. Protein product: CAHSGGLNTEAFF.

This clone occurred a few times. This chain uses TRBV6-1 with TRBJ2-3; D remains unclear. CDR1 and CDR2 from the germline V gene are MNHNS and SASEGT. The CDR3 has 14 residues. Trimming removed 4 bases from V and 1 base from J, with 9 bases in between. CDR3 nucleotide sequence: TGTGCCAGCAGTGTGCCCTTAGGCACAGATACGCAGTATTTT. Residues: CASSVPLGTDTQYF.

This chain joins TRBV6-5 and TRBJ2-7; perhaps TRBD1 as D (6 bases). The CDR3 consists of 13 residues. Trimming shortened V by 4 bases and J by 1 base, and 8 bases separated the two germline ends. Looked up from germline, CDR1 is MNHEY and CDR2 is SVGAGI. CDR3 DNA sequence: TGTGCCAGCAGTTCGGGGACATCCTACGAGCAGTACTTC. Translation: CASSSGTSYEQYF.

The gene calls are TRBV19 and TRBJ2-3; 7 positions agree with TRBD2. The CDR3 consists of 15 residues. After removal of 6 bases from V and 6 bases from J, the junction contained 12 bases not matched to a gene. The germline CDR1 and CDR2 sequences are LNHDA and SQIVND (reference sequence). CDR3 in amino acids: CASSKSAGRADTQYF. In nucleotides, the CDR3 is TGTGCCAGTAGCAAATCAGCGGGGAGGGCGGATACGCAGTATTTT.

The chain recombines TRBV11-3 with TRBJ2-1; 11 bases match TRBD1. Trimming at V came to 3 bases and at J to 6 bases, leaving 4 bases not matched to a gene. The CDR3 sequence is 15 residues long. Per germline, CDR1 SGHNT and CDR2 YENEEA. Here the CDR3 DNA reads TGTGCCAGCAGCTTGCGAGGGACAGGGGGCAATGAGCAGTTCTTC. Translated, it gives CASSLRGTGGNEQFF.

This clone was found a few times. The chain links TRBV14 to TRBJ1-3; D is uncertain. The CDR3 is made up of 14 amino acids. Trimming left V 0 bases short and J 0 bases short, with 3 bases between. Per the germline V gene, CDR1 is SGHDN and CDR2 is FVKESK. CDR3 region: CASSQDLSGNTIYF. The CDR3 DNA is TGTGCCAGCAGCCAAGACCTCTCTGGAAACACCATATATTTT.

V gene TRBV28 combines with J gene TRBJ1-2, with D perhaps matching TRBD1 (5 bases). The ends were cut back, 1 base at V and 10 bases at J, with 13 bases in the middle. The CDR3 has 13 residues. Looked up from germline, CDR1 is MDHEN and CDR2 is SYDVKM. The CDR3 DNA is TGTGCCAGCAGTTTATCGGTACAGGCTTACTACACCTTC. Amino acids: CASSLSVQAYYTF.